This TCR beta chain stems from a study of shared clonotypes between healthy human individuals. Study results and limitations: A handful of donors had around 5% of their naive CD4 clonotypes in common. Clonotype sharing among the donors was expected to vary with sequencing depth.

The germline V gene has CDR1 MNHEY and CDR2 SMNVEV (reference sequence). Trimming took 1 base from V and 6 from J; bases not matched to a gene: 4. The CDR3 contains 14 residues. As to this clone: Its antigen remains unidentified. This same CDR3 is encoded by further DNA sequences in the sample.

CD45RO-negative CD8 cells positively selected for CCR7 made up the naive population, which excluded terminally differentiated effector memory CD45RA+ cells. Clones were sequenced by immunoSEQ multiplex PCR, and TCRdb holds only the in-frame ones, with some missing. The sample has about 2 million clones, approximately 95% seen once; the top ten hold 0.9% to 1.3%. The sequence derives from a man in his late teens or twenties in good health. Specimen: naive CD8+ T cells sorted from blood. The chain joins TRBV27 to TRBJ2-3, with TRBD1 matching over 7 bases. CDR3 protein: CASSLLGGADTQYF. The CDR3 bases are TGTGCCAGCAGTTTATTAGGGGGCGCGGATACGCAGTATTTT.